What follows are 30 T cell receptor beta chains derived from one specimen sequenced in a study of beta chain features in type 1 diabetes. Expressed TCRB transcripts were sequenced after all isolated RNA was converted to cDNA. Assay used: immunoSEQ multiplex PCR; TCRdb lists only in-frame clones, some missing. The data show roughly 450,000 clones, approximately 15% seen once. The sequenced material came from naive CD4+ T cells from blood. Receptors originate from a man aged 30-40 years in good health.

The gene calls are TRBV9 and TRBJ2-3; 7 bases fit TRBD1. Germline CDR1 reads SGDLS; CDR2 reads YYNGEE. This CDR3 comprises 16 residues. J was trimmed by 7 bases and V by 0 bases; bases with no gene match: 11. CDR3 bases: TGTGCCAGCAGCGTAGTTGGGCTGGAACAGGGGAATACGCAGTATTTT. It is translated as CASSVVGLEQGNTQYF.

This rearrangement joins TRBV27 to TRBJ2-3; the D gene is possibly TRBD2 (6 bases). Germline V lookup: CDR1 MNHEY, CDR2 SMNVEV (reference sequence). With 4 bases removed from V and 8 bases from J, the gap between germline ends came to 22 bases. CDR3 length: 16 residues. CDR3 region: CASSSNSQPGLSTQYF. CDR3 in DNA: TGTGCCAGCAGTTCAAACTCCCAACCGGGACTCTCTACGCAGTATTTT.

The V gene is TRBV18, the J gene TRBJ2-2; D could derive from TRBD1 or TRBD2 (5 bases each). CDR1 is KGHSH, CDR2 LQKENI, per germline. V shed 6 bases and J shed 9 bases, with 23 bases lying between them. The CDR3 covers 16 residues. CDR3 nucleotide sequence: TGTGCCAGCTCTCAAACCGGGACCTCAGCGAACCGGGAGCTGTTTTTT. Its translation: CASSQTGTSANRELFF.

The J gene is TRBJ1-2, the V gene TRBV12-5; 8 bases are shared with TRBD1. The trim removed 1 base at V and 6 bases at J, leaving 7 bases unmatched. Germline lookup yields CDR1 LGHNT and CDR2 FRNRAP. CDR3 length equals 15 residues. CDR3 coding DNA: TGTGCTAGTGGTTTGGGACAGGGGAAAAAGGATGGCTACACCTTC. This codes for CASGLGQGKKDGYTF.

The sample holds a few counts of this clone. The chain joins TRBV7-9 to TRBJ1-1; D gene ambiguous. The CDR3 covers 13 residues. V was pared by 5 bases and J by 0 bases, with 7 bases between. In germline, CDR1 is SEHNR, CDR2 FQNEAQ (reference sequence). The CDR3, as DNA: TGTGCCAGCAGCAAAAACATGAACACTGAAGCTTTCTTT. This translates into CASSKNMNTEAFF.

CDR3 protein: CASSDPRVAGVTDTQYF. CDR3 DNA: TGTGCCAGCAGTGACCCCCGGGTAGCGGGAGTCACAGATACGCAGTATTTT. This chain links TRBV27 with TRBJ2-3; TRBD2 agrees at 9 bases. With V trimmed by 5 bases and J by 2 bases, 11 bases remained unmatched. CDR1 MNHEY and CDR2 SMNVEV come from the germline V gene (reference sequence). The CDR3 consists of 17 residues.

This clone has more than one count but fewer than ten. The chain is built from TRBV5-1 and TRBJ2-1; D possibly corresponds to TRBD2 (6 bases). Looked up from germline, CDR1 is SGHRS and CDR2 is YFSETQ. Trimming pared 1 base from V and 5 bases from J, leaving 13 bases between. This CDR3 is 15 amino acids long. The CDR3 here is CASSLSAGTNNEQFF. CDR3 coding DNA: TGCGCCAGCAGCTTGTCAGCGGGTACTAACAATGAGCAGTTCTTC. The whole variable domain, filled in from reference TRBV5-1 and TRBJ2-1, reads KAGVTQTPRYLIKTRGQQVTLSCSPISGHRSVSWYQQTPGQGLQFLFEYFSETQRNKGNFPGRFSGRQFSNSRSEMNVSTLELGDSALYLCASSLSAGTNNEQFFGPGTRLTVL.

This rearrangement joins TRBV29-1 to TRBJ2-7; no clear D. With 6 bases removed from V and 0 bases from J, the gap between germline ends came to 15 bases. Germline V gives CDR1 SQVTM, CDR2 ANQGSEA. This CDR3 region has 14 residues. CDR3 coding DNA: TGCAGCGTGACTCTGGCCCTCAGCTCCTACGAGCAGTACTTC. It translates to CSVTLALSSYEQYF.

This clone was seen a few times. The gene calls are TRBV9 and TRBJ1-4; no clear D gene. Trimming took off 0 bases at V and 5 bases at J, with 11 bases between the two ends. Germline loops: CDR1 SGDLS, CDR2 YYNGEE. CDR3 length: 15 amino acids. The CDR3 DNA reads TGTGCCAGCAGCGTAGCGGCAGGAGGGAATGAAAAACTGTTTTTT. Translation gives CASSVAAGGNEKLFF. Using reference TRBV9 and TRBJ1-4 for the parts outside the CDR3, the full variable domain is DSGVTQTPKHLITATGQRVTLRCSPRSGDLSVYWYQQSLDQGLQFLIQYYNGEERAKGNILERFSAQQFPDLHSELNLSSLELGDSALYFCASSVAAGGNEKLFFGSGTQLSVL.

The V gene is TRBV14, the J gene TRBJ2-1; 10 bases match TRBD2. Trimming cost V 0 bases and J 8 bases; bases outside gene matches: 7. This CDR3 is built from 16 residues. Germline values: CDR1 SGHDN, CDR2 FVKESK. Here the CDR3 reads CASSQDLPSGGYEQFF. The CDR3 DNA follows: TGTGCCAGCAGCCAAGATCTGCCTAGCGGGGGTTATGAGCAGTTCTTC.

The gene calls are TRBV7-2 and TRBJ2-1, with D possibly being TRBD2 (6 bases). The V gene lost 5 bases and the J gene lost 5 bases, with 13 bases spanning the gap. The length of the CDR3 is 14 residues. Germline V gene data show CDR1 as SGHTA and CDR2 as FQGNSA. This CDR3 reads CASSVTGLNNEQFF. In nucleotides, the CDR3 is TGTGCCAGCAGCGTAACGGGACTCAACAATGAGCAGTTCTTC.

This chain's CDR3 is CAWSVGFSGNTIYF. The CDR3 DNA is TGTGCCTGGAGTGTTGGGTTCTCTGGAAACACCATATATTTT. The V gene is TRBV30, the J gene TRBJ1-3; no definite D call. CDR1 and CDR2 (germline): GTSNPN, SVGIG (reference sequence). This CDR3 has 14 amino acids. Trimming removed 0 bases at V and 0 bases at J, with 6 bases between. The full variable domain, completed using reference TRBV30 and TRBJ1-3, is SQTIHQWPATLVQPVGSPLSLECTVEGTSNPNLYWYRQAAGRGLQLLFYSVGIGQISSEVPQNLSASRPQDRQFILSSKKLLLSDSGFYLCAWSVGFSGNTIYFGEGSWLTVV.

J is TRBJ2-7 and V is TRBV5-4; D is uncertain. The CDR3 has 13 residues. Deletions cut 2 bases from V and 4 bases from J, with 10 bases between. Germline V lookup: CDR1 SGHNT, CDR2 YYREEE (reference sequence). The CDR3 bases are TGTGCCAGCAGCTTTGTGGGCAGATACGAGCAGTACGTC. As protein: CASSFVGRYEQYV.

This chain links TRBV29-1 with TRBJ2-1; 8 positions match TRBD2. Germline V gene data show CDR1 as SQVTM and CDR2 as ANQGSEA. J lost 3 bases, V lost 7 bases, and 8 bases had no gene match. The length of the CDR3 is 14 residues. The CDR3 loop reads CSGDGSGIYNEQFF. CDR3 DNA sequence: TGCAGCGGTGATGGTAGCGGGATCTACAATGAGCAGTTCTTC.

The J gene is TRBJ2-5, the V gene TRBV12-5; TRBD2 matches 8 bases. The CDR3 consists of 15 residues. With 0 bases clipped from V and 5 bases from J, the junction kept 5 bases outside the gene matches. Germline assignment: CDR1 LGHNT and CDR2 FRNRAP. The CDR3: CASGLVSGSRETQYF. CDR3 DNA: TGTGCTAGTGGTTTGGTAAGCGGGAGTAGGGAGACCCAGTACTTC.

This chain uses TRBV7-2 with TRBJ2-1; D gene unclear. There are 14 residues in the CDR3. V was shortened by 0 bases and J by 7 bases, with 10 bases between the two germline ends. Germline V gene data show CDR1 as SGHTA and CDR2 as FQGNSA. CDR3: CASSLAQKPNEQFF. The CDR3 DNA sequence: TGTGCCAGCAGCTTAGCACAGAAACCTAATGAGCAGTTCTTC.

This clone was counted only a few times. J is TRBJ2-1 and V is TRBV7-6, with D unclear. The germline gives CDR1 SGHVS, CDR2 FNYEAQ. V was clipped by 1 base and J by 15 bases, with 13 bases between them. This CDR3 is built from 12 residues. The CDR3 here is CASSLDATRSFF. The CDR3 region has the DNA TGTGCCAGCAGCTTAGATGCGACCCGATCGTTCTTC.

This clone was counted many times. V is TRBV29-1 and J is TRBJ2-1; 7 bases agree with TRBD2. Germline CDR1 is SQVTM and CDR2 is ANQGSEA. The CDR3 runs 15 residues. V lost 1 base and J lost 5; bases outside the gene matches: 8. The CDR3 DNA follows: TGCAGCGTTGAAGCACAACTAGCGAGTGACAATGAGCAGTTCTTC. Protein: CSVEAQLASDNEQFF.

This chain uses TRBV7-2 with TRBJ2-1; no clear D. Between the trimmed V and J ends, which lost 5 bases and 10 bases, there was a span of 9 bases. The germline CDR1 and CDR2 sequences are SGHTA and FQGNSA. CDR3 length: 11 residues. The CDR3 nucleotides are TGTGCCAGCAGCCGCCGGGCCGAGCAGTTCTTC. Protein sequence: CASSRRAEQFF.

The chain joins TRBV25-1 to TRBJ2-4; possible D gene TRBD2, 6 bases. Germline V gives CDR1 MGHDK, CDR2 SYGVNS. The V end was cut by 3 bases, the J end by 0 bases, with 18 bases between. There are 18 residues in the CDR3. In DNA form, the CDR3 reads TGTGCCAGCAGTGATCTCGGAGGGGCGTTAGTAGCCAAAAACATTCAGTACTTC. It specifies CASSDLGGALVAKNIQYF. The whole variable domain, remainder taken from reference TRBV25-1 and TRBJ2-4, is EADIYQTPRYLVIGTGKKITLECSQTMGHDKMYWYQQDPGMELHLIHYSYGVNSTEKGDLSSESTVSRIRTEHFPLTLESARPSHTSQYLCASSDLGGALVAKNIQYFGAGTRLSVL.

This clone was counted once. V is TRBV27 and J is TRBJ2-5; no definite D call. The CDR3 is 14 residues long. The ends were cut back, 0 bases at V and 4 bases at J, with 9 bases in the middle. Germline lookup yields CDR1 MNHEY and CDR2 SMNVEV (reference sequence). CDR3: CASSLSGYRETQYF. The CDR3 nucleotides are TGTGCCAGCAGTTTATCAGGGTACCGAGAGACCCAGTACTTC.

The V and J genes are TRBV5-4 and TRBJ2-1; D remains unclear. This CDR3 contains 14 residues. V was shortened by 4 bases and J by 4 bases, with 12 bases between the two germline ends. Germline V CDR1 and CDR2: SGHNT, YYREEE (reference sequence). Here the CDR3 reads CASSPVRAYNEQFF. Here the CDR3 DNA reads TGTGCCAGCAGCCCCGTTCGGGCGTACAATGAGCAGTTCTTC.

This CDR3 is CASSSPRDETQYF. CDR3 in DNA: TGTGCCAGCAGCTCCCCCAGGGATGAGACCCAGTACTTC. V and J are TRBV7-9 and TRBJ2-5, with D possibly matching TRBD1 (5 bases). Trimming took 4 bases from V and 5 from J, leaving 11 bases between them. From germline, CDR1 is SEHNR and CDR2 FQNEAQ (reference sequence). The CDR3 covers 13 residues.

A few counts support this clone. This chain connects TRBV15 to TRBJ2-2; D gene ambiguous. In germline, CDR1 is LNHNV, CDR2 YYDKDF (reference sequence). The CDR3 loop spans 14 amino acids. V was clipped by 5 bases and J by 6 bases, with 13 bases between them. CDR3 residues: CATSPPSKAGELFF. In DNA, the CDR3 is TGTGCCACCAGCCCCCCATCGAAGGCCGGGGAGCTGTTTTTT.

The rearrangement uses TRBV29-1 and TRBJ1-1, with D possibly being TRBD1 (5 bases). Germline assignment: CDR1 SQVTM and CDR2 ANQGSEA. Trimming pared 2 bases from V and 8 bases from J, leaving 24 bases between. The CDR3 is 16 residues long. In DNA form, the CDR3 reads TGCAGCGTTGAACCGGGGCGGTTGGTCGGTAAAGGGGAAGCTTTCTTT. Its translation: CSVEPGRLVGKGEAFF.

The J gene is TRBJ2-1, the V gene TRBV5-1; D is possibly TRBD2 (5 bases). CDR3 length: 15 residues. V lost 1 base and J 1 base, leaving 9 bases between the germline ends. The V gene's germline CDR1 is SGHRS and CDR2 YFSETQ. As DNA, the CDR3 is TGCGCCAGCAGCTTGAGAAAGCGGTCCTACAATGAGCAGTTCTTC. This translates into CASSLRKRSYNEQFF.

This clone has a handful of counts. The chain joins TRBV29-1 to TRBJ2-3; tentatively, D is TRBD1 (6 bases). V lost 8 bases and J 0 bases, leaving 12 bases between the germline ends. The V gene's germline CDR1 is SQVTM and CDR2 ANQGSEA. This CDR3 comprises 13 residues. In DNA, the CDR3 is TGCAGCTCCGGACAGCGAAGCACAGATACGCAGTATTTT. This sequence encodes CSSGQRSTDTQYF.

The chain couples TRBV4-1 to TRBJ2-7; D is possibly TRBD2 (6 bases). The CDR3 extends over 16 amino acids. Deletions cut 2 bases from V and 0 bases from J, with 14 bases between. Germline lookup yields CDR1 MGHRA and CDR2 YSYEKL. CDR3 bases: TGCGCCAGCAGCCAACTCCCACGGGGGAGCTCCTACGAGCAGTACTTC. This translates into CASSQLPRGSSYEQYF.

J is TRBJ2-1 and V is TRBV9; D is unresolved. CDR3 length equals 15 residues. Looked up from germline, CDR1 is SGDLS and CDR2 is YYNGEE. Trimming stripped 2 bases from V and 3 bases from J, with 12 bases between. The CDR3 loop reads CASSVVGESYNEQFF. DNA for the CDR3: TGTGCCAGCAGCGTGGTAGGAGAGAGCTACAATGAGCAGTTCTTC.

This clone was found a few times. V usage is TRBV30 and J usage is TRBJ2-7, with 10 bases matching TRBD2. CDR3 length equals 15 residues. Trimming at V came to 2 bases and at J to 9 bases, leaving 13 bases not matched to a gene. Germline CDR1 is GTSNPN and CDR2 is SVGIG (reference sequence). The CDR3 DNA is TGTGCCTGGAGTAGGGGACTAGCGAGAGGAGATTGGCAGTACGTC. This encodes CAWSRGLARGDWQYV.